This entry lists 2 T cell receptor beta chains sequenced from one sample in a study of glioma-infiltrating T cells after dendritic cell vaccination. Time point in this sample: after dendritic cell vaccination, including at tumor progression/relapse. Using immunoSEQ multiplex PCR, the repertoire was profiled, and TCRdb retains in-frame clones only, with some absent. Of about 25,000 clones listed, 89% were seen once; the top ten hold about 3.2%. Sequencing was performed on blood, taken after dendritic cell vaccination. The receptors come from a human donor with glioblastoma.

This chain connects TRBV7-2 to TRBJ2-2, with TRBD1 matching 7 bases. Germline loops: CDR1 SGHTA, CDR2 FQGNSA. The CDR3 covers 15 residues. The trim removed 2 bases at V and 3 bases at J, leaving 3 bases unmatched. CDR3 residues: CASSLRQGHTGELFF. The CDR3, as DNA: TGTGCCAGCAGCTTAAGACAGGGCCACACCGGGGAGCTGTTTTTT.

The chain joins TRBV2 to TRBJ2-3; 10 nucleotides align to TRBD2. Unmatched junction bases numbered 3, after V lost 5 bases and J lost 1 base. The germline V gene encodes CDR1 SNHLY and CDR2 FYNNEI. The CDR3 sequence is 15 residues long. CDR3 sequence reads: CASSPLAGGTDTQYF. The DNA for the CDR3 is TGTGCCAGCAGTCCGCTAGCGGGGGGCACAGATACGCAGTATTTT.